The present entry profiles one T cell receptor beta chain with its context. Its antigen remains unknown. At a deep level, the assay was run. The assay was immunoSEQ multiplex PCR, and TCRdb's table has in-frame clones only and misses some. The table shows around 1.9 million clones, with approximately 92% occurring only once. Naive CD8 cells were CD45RO-negative, positively selected for CCR7, excluding terminally differentiated effector memory CD45RA+ cells. This CDR3 spans 15 amino acids. V lost 5 bases to trimming and J lost 0 bases, with 11 bases between them. Germline CDR1 reads MNHEY; CDR2 reads SMNVEV (reference sequence). This sample was included in a study of shared clonotypes between healthy human individuals. Overall study results and limits: Represented diversity (both genetic and exposure-history) was limited by the small number of donors.

V is TRBV27 and J is TRBJ2-1; D might be TRBD2 (6 bases). The source material was naive CD8+ T cells from PBMCs. This TCR came from a man aged 18 to 30 in good health. Some clones in this sample may be carry-over from other donors' samples. In DNA form, the CDR3 reads TGTGCCAGCAGTCCCCGACTAGACTCCTACAATGAGCAGTTCTTC. Protein sequence: CASSPRLDSYNEQFF.